These 5 T cell receptor beta chains were all obtained from the same sample, sequenced in a study of blood T cell repertoires in COVID-19 (dated by TCRdb to the early 2020s). Library creation used the immunoSEQ multiplex PCR assay. TCRdb retrieved this table from immuneACCESS and kept in-frame rearrangements only. Not all clones are present; in checked studies, unresolved V genes account for under half, and no reason is known for the remainder. The sample has almost 55,000 clones on record, less than 85% of them singletons. Clones ranked in the top ten supply approximately 5.3% of the sample. Specimen: peripheral blood. These receptors were taken from a human donor in a cohort sampled during active COVID-19.

The genes are TRBV6-5 and TRBJ1-5; 7 bases match TRBD1. The V gene end was trimmed by 6 bases and the J gene end by 4 bases; junction bases not matched to a gene: 9. The germline V gene encodes CDR1 MNHEY and CDR2 SVGAGI. The CDR3 spans 15 residues. The CDR3 coding sequence is TGTGCCAGCAGGAAGGGACAGACCCCTAATCAGCCCCAGCATTTT. This translates into CASRKGQTPNQPQHF.

The chain couples TRBV19 to TRBJ1-4; D possibly corresponds to TRBD1 (6 bases). The ends were cut back, 3 bases at V and 5 bases at J, with 13 bases in the middle. The CDR3 covers 15 residues. The germline CDR1 and CDR2 sequences are LNHDA and SQIVND (reference sequence). The CDR3 spells CASSISDRPNEKLFF. In nucleotides, the CDR3 is TGTGCCAGTAGTATTTCCGACAGGCCCAATGAAAAACTGTTTTTT.

This rearrangement joins TRBV7-2 to TRBJ1-3; D is unclear. The germline V gene encodes CDR1 SGHTA and CDR2 FQGNSA. V was cut by 5 bases and J by 0 bases, with 14 bases left in between. There are 16 residues in the CDR3. CDR3: CASSPPGASSGNTIYF. The DNA for the CDR3 is TGTGCCAGCAGCCCTCCGGGAGCGTCCTCTGGAAACACCATATATTTT.

The V and J genes are TRBV27 and TRBJ2-1, with 11 positions matching TRBD2. V was clipped by 2 bases and J by 8 bases; unmatched bases: 11. CDR3 size: 17 residues. Germline assignment: CDR1 MNHEY and CDR2 SMNVEV (reference sequence). The CDR3 sequence is CASSLRGSGGARDEQFF. CDR3 bases: TGTGCCAGCAGTTTAAGGGGTAGCGGGGGGGCCAGGGATGAGCAGTTCTTC.

The V gene is TRBV14, the J gene TRBJ1-1; 9 nucleotides match TRBD1. Germline CDR1 is SGHDN and CDR2 is FVKESK. The CDR3 length is 16 residues. Trimming at V came to 1 base and at J to 1 base, leaving 4 bases not matched to a gene. CDR3 protein: CASSQAGQGWNTEAFF. Here the CDR3 DNA reads TGTGCCAGCAGCCAAGCCGGACAGGGGTGGAACACTGAAGCTTTCTTT.